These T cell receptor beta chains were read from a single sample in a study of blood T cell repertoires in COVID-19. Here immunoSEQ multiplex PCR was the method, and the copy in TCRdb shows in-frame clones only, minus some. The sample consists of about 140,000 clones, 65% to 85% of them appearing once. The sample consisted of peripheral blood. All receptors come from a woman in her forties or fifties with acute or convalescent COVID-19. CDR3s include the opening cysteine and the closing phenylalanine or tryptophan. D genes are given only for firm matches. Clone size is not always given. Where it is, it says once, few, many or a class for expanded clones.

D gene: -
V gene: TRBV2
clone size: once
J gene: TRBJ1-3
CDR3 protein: CASRGHDSGNTIYF
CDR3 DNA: TGTGCCAGCAGGGGGCACGACTCTGGAAACACCATATATTTT

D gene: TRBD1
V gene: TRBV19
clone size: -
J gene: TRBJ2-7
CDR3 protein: CASSPGQGYRVGEQYF
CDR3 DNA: TGTGCCAGTAGTCCGGGACAGGGTTACCGGGTCGGTGAGCAGTACTTC

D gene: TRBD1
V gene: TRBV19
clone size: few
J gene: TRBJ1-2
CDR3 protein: CASSRQGYGYTF
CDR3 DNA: TGTGCCAGTAGTAGACAGGGTTATGGCTACACCTTC

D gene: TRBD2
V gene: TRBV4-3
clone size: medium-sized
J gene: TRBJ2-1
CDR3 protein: CASSRGLAGGYNEQFF
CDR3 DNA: TGCGCCAGCAGCCGCGGACTAGCGGGAGGTTACAATGAGCAGTTCTTC

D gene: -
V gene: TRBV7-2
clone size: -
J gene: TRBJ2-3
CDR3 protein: CASSFFGDNTQYF
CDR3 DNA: TGTGCCAGCAGTTTTTTCGGGGATAATACGCAGTATTTT

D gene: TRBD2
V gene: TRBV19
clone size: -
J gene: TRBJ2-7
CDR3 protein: CASTTPGTRSELLCEQYF
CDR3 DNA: TGTGCCAGTACAACCCCCGGGACTAGATCGGAACTTCTGTGTGAGCAGTACTTC

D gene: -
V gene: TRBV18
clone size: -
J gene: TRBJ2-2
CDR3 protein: CASSPTGNTGELFF
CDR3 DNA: TGTGCCAGCTCGCCGACAGGGAACACCGGGGAGCTGTTTTTT

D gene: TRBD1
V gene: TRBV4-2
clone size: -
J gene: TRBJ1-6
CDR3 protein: CASSPRGQGANSPLHF
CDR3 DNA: TGTGCCAGCAGCCCACGGGGACAGGGGGCAAATTCACCCCTCCACTTT

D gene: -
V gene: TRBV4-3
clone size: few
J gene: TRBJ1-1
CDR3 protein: CASSQVGRTAEAFF
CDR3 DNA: TGCGCCAGCAGCCAAGTCGGGAGGACGGCTGAAGCTTTCTTT

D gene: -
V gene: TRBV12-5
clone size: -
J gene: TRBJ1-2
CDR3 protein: CASGVSEVGTF
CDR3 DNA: TGTGCTAGTGGTGTTTCAGAGGTGGGCACCTTC

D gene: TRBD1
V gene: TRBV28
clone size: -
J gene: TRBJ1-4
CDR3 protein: CASSSPRGTTNEKLFF
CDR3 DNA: TGTGCCAGCAGTTCACCCAGGGGGACAACTAATGAAAAACTGTTTTTT

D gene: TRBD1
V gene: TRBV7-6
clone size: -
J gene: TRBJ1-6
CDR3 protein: CASSPIAGPNRGAGGPLHF
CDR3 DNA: TGTGCCAGCAGCCCCATCGCGGGCCCCAACCGAGGGGCAGGGGGCCCCCTCCACTTT

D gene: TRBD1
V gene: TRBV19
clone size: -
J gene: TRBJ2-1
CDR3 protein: CASSVTGIIWYNEQFF
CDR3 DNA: TGTGCCAGTAGTGTGACAGGGATTATTTGGTACAATGAGCAGTTCTTC

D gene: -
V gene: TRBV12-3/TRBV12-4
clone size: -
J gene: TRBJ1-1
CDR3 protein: CASSRDGDEAFF
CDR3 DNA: TGTGCCAGCAGCCGAGACGGAGACGAGGCTTTCTTT

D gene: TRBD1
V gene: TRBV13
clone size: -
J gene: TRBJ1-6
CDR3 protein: CASSLYGTGNSPLHF
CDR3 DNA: TGTGCCAGCAGCTTATACGGGACAGGAAATTCACCCCTCCACTTT

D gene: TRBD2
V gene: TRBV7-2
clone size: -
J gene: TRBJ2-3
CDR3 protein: CASSLKRTSGENTQYF
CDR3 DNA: TGTGCCAGCAGCTTAAAGCGGACTAGCGGGGAGAATACGCAGTATTTT

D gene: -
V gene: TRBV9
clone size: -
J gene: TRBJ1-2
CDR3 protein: CASSSQNGYTF
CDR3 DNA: TGTGCCAGCAGCTCCCAAAATGGCTACACCTTC

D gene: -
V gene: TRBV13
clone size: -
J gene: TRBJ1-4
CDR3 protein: CASSFITGNEKLFF
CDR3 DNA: TGTGCCAGCAGCTTTATAACAGGGAATGAAAAACTGTTTTTT

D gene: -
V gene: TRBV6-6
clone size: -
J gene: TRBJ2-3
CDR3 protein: CASSRGAPLNTDTQYF
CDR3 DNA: TGTGCCAGCAGTCGGGGGGCGCCCCTTAACACAGATACGCAGTATTTT

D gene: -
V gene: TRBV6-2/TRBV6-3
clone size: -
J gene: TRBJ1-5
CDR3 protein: CASSYPRQGGFNQPQHF
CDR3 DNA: TGTGCCAGCAGTTACCCCCGGCAGGGAGGATTCAATCAGCCCCAGCATTTT

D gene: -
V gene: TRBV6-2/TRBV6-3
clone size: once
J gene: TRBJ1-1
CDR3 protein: CASSYSMSRGTEAFF
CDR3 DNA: TGTGCCAGCAGTTACTCGATGTCCCGAGGCACTGAAGCTTTCTTT

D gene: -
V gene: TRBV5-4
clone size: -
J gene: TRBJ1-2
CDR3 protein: CASRMGGVNYGYTF
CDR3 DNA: TGTGCCAGCAGGATGGGGGGGGTTAACTATGGCTACACCTTC

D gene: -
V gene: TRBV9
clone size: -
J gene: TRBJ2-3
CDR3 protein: CASSVEQGSDTQYF
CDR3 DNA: TGTGCCAGCAGCGTAGAGCAGGGTTCAGATACGCAGTATTTT

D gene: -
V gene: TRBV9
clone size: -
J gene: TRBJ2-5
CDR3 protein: CASSVGGVEETQYF
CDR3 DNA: TGTGCCAGCAGCGTAGGCGGAGTCGAAGAGACCCAGTACTTC

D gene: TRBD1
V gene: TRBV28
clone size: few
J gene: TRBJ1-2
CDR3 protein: CASSSGQGSLGYGYTF
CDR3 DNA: TGTGCCAGCAGTTCGGGACAGGGTAGTTTAGGCTATGGCTACACCTTC

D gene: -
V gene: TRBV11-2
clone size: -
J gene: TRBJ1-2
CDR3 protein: CASSSLRQGSGYTF
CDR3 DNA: TGTGCCAGCAGCTCCCTCAGGCAGGGGAGCGGCTACACCTTC

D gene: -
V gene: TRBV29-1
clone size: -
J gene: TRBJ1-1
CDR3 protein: CSVEFNVRGTEAFF
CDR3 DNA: TGCAGCGTTGAATTTAATGTCAGGGGAACTGAAGCTTTCTTT

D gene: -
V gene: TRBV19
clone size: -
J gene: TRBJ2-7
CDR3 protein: CASRSSGDTDEQYF
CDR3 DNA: TGTGCCAGTAGATCGTCGGGAGACACCGACGAGCAGTACTTC

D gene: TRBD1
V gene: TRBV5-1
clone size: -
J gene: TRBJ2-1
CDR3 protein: CASSLTGTAYNEQFF
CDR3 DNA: TGCGCCAGCAGCCTTACCGGGACAGCCTACAATGAGCAGTTCTTC